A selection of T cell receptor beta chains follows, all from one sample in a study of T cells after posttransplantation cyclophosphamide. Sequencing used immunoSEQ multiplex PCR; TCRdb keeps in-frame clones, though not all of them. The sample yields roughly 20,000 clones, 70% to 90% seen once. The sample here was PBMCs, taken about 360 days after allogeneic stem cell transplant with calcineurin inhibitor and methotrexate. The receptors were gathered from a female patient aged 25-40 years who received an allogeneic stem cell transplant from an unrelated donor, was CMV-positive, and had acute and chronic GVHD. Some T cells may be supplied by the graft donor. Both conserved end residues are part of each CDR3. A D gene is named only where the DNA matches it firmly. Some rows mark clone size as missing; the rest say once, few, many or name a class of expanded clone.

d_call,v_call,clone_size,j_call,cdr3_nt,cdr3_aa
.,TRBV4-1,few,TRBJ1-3,TGCGCCAGCAGCCAAGTTACAGGAAACACCATATATTTT,CASSQVTGNTIYF
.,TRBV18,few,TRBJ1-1,TGTGCCAGCTCACCACGAAGGGGGGGGGACATGAACACTGAAGCTTTCTTT,CASSPRRGGDMNTEAFF
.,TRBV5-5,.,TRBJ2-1,TGTGCCAGCAGCTTAGACCTAGGAAGCAATGAGCAGTTCTTC,CASSLDLGSNEQFF
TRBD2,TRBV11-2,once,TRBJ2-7,TGTGCCAGCAGCTCGGGACTAGTCCTCTACGAGCAGTACTTC,CASSSGLVLYEQYF
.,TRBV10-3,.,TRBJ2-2,TGTGCCACCGGGTCGTCAGCGAACACCGGGGAGCTGTTTTTT,CATGSSANTGELFF
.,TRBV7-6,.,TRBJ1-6,TGTGCCAGCAGCTACCGACAGGTCTCCTATAATTCACCCCTCCACTTT,CASSYRQVSYNSPLHF
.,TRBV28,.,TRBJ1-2,TGTGCCGGGTACAGGGTTTCAGACCCAAGAGGTGGCTACACCTTC,CAGYRVSDPRGGYTF
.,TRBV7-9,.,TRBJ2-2,TGTGCCAGCAGCTTAGGAGCCGGGGAGCTGTTTTTT,CASSLGAGELFF
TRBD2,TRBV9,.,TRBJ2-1,TGTGCCAGCAGCGTGCACCTAGCGGGGGGGCCGCATGAGCAGTTCTTC,CASSVHLAGGPHEQFF
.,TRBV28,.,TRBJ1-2,TGTGCCAGCAGTCCCCTAGCCGGGCGGGGGGATCACTATGGCTACACCTTC,CASSPLAGRGDHYGYTF
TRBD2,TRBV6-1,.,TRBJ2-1,TGTGCCAGCAGGGCTAGCGGGAGTGATGAGCAGTTCTTC,CASRASGSDEQFF
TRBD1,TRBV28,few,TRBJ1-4,TGTGCCAGCAGACCAGGGGGAGAGAAGACTGAAAAACTGTTTTTT,CASRPGGEKTEKLFF
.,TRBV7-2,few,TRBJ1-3,TGTGCCAGCAGCTTAGTAGGAGCGGGAAACACCATATATTTT,CASSLVGAGNTIYF
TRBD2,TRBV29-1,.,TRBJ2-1,TGCAGCGTCGGGGGGTACAGGGAGCAGTTCTTC,CSVGGYREQFF
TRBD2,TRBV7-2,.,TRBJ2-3,TGTGCCAGCAGCGCCTCCGGGACTAGCGGGAGGATACGCACAGATACGCAGTATTTT,CASSASGTSGRIRTDTQYF
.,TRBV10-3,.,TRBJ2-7,TGTGCCATCAGTGAGTCGAAATGGAACAGTAGGTACGAGCAGTACTTC,CAISESKWNSRYEQYF
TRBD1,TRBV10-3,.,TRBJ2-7,TGTGCCATCAGTGGGGGACAGGGAGAAGGCTACGAGCAGTACTTC,CAISGGQGEGYEQYF
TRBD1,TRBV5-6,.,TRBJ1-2,TGTGCCAGCAGCTTCTTTAACAGGGGCTATGGCTACACCTTC,CASSFFNRGYGYTF
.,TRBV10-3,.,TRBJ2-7,TGTGCCATCAGTGAGTCGAGTGGGGAGCGGCAAACCCTCGAGCAGTACTTC,CAISESSGERQTLEQYF
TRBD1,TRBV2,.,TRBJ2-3,TGTGCCAGCAGGGAGGACAGGCTCACAGATACGCAGTATTTT,CASREDRLTDTQYF
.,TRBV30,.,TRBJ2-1,TGTGCCTGGACGCGCGACCGTGGAGGGATCTCCTACAATGAGCAGTTCTTC,CAWTRDRGGISYNEQFF
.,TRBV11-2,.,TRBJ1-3,TGTGCCAGCAGCCTCTTTAACAGGAACCGAGCGGGAAACACCATATATTTT,CASSLFNRNRAGNTIYF
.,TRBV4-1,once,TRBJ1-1,TGCGCCAGCAGCCCGGTCCCGGGCACTGAAGCTTTCTTT,CASSPVPGTEAFF
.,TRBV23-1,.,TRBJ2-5,TGCGCCAGCAGTCAAGGGGCGGCGATCCAAGAGACCCAGTACTTC,CASSQGAAIQETQYF
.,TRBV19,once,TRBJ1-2,TGTGCCAGTTCTCCGGGGGGCGGCTACACCTTC,CASSPGGGYTF
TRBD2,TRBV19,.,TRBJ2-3,TGTGCCAGTAGTAGGCAGGTTACTAGCGGGCCGAGAGACCCAGATACGCAGTATTTT,CASSRQVTSGPRDPDTQYF
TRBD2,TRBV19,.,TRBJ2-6,TGTGCCAGTAGCGGGAGGCTTTACCCCCTCTTAGGGGCCAACGTCCTGACTTTC,CASSGRLYPLLGANVLTF
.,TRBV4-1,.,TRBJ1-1,TGCGCCAGCAGCCAAGGTGGTAGAATGAACACTGAAGCTTTCTTT,CASSQGGRMNTEAFF
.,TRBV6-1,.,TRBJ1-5,TGTGCCAGCCTAGGATTTAATCAGCCCCAGCATTTT,CASLGFNQPQHF
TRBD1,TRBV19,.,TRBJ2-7,TGTGCCAGTAGTATCGCGGGACAGGGAGCCGGGTACTACGAGCAGTACTTC,CASSIAGQGAGYYEQYF
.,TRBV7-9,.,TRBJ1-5,TGTGCCAGCAGCTCCCGCGGGGGGGAAGGCCAGCCCCAGCATTTT,CASSSRGGEGQPQHF
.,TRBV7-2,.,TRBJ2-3,TGTGCCAGCAGCTTAGCGAGGGGGGATACGCAGTATTTT,CASSLARGDTQYF
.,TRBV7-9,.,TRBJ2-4,TGTGCCAGCAGCTCGCCAGGGTTCGAGGAGAACATTCAGTACTTC,CASSSPGFEENIQYF
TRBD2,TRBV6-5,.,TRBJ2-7,TGTGCCAGCAGCCCGGAAGCGGGAGAAGATTACGAGCAGTACTTC,CASSPEAGEDYEQYF
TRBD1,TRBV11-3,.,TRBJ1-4,TGTGCCAGCAGCACCGGGACAGGGCTGGAAGAAAAACTGTTTTTT,CASSTGTGLEEKLFF
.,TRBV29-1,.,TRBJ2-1,TGCAGCGTCCCGGAGGGGGGGGCTAAAAATGAGCAGTTCTTC,CSVPEGGAKNEQFF
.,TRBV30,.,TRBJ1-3,TGTGCCTGGGGGAGTCTTGGTGGAAACACCATATATTTT,CAWGSLGGNTIYF
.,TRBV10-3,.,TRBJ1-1,TGTGCCATCAGTGGAAGGGGTGTTAGAATGAACACTGAAGCTTTCTTT,CAISGRGVRMNTEAFF
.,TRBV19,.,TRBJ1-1,TGTGCCACCAAACCGACAGTGAACACTGAAGCTTTCTTT,CATKPTVNTEAFF
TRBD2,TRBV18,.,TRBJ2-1,TGTGCCAGCTCACCGCGGCTAGCGGGGGGGTCGGACAATGAGCAGTTCTTC,CASSPRLAGGSDNEQFF
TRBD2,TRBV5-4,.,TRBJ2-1,TGTGCCAGCAGCTTGAAGCTAGCGGGAAAGAATGAGCAGTTCTTC,CASSLKLAGKNEQFF
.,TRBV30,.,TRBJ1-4,TGTGCCTGGACGAGAGCGGGGCGCGGAAAACTGTTTTTT,CAWTRAGRGKLFF
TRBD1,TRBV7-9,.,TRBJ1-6,TGTGCCAGCAGCTTACAAGGCAGGGGGTATTCACCCCTCCACTTT,CASSLQGRGYSPLHF
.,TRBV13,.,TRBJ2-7,TGTGCCAGCAGCCGACGTCTTTTGGGCGCCCACTACGAGCAGTACTTC,CASSRRLLGAHYEQYF